The 18 T cell receptor beta chains in this list originate from one sample, sequenced in a study of blood T cell repertoires in COVID-19. Assay used: immunoSEQ multiplex PCR; TCRdb lists only in-frame clones, some missing. Among some 16,000 clones listed, around nine tenths were seen once. The source material was peripheral blood. Receptors originate from a human donor in a cohort sampled during active COVID-19.

V and J are TRBV19 and TRBJ2-5; D uncertain. CDR1 is LNHDA, CDR2 SQIVND, per germline (reference sequence). V lost 6 bases and J 2 bases, leaving 10 bases between the germline ends. CDR3 length: 13 amino acids. Here the CDR3 reads CASSTQLQETQYF. In DNA, the CDR3 is TGTGCCAGTAGCACCCAGTTACAAGAGACCCAGTACTTC. The full variable domain, in which reference TRBV19 and TRBJ2-5 provide the parts outside the CDR3, is DGGITQSPKYLFRKEGQNVTLSCEQNLNHDAMYWYRQDPGQGLRLIYYSQIVNDFQKGDIAEGYSVSREKKESFPLTVTSAQKNPTAFYLCASSTQLQETQYFGPGTRLLVL.

Points on this clone: Without the conserved terminal phenylalanine or tryptophan, this CDR3 likely stems from a read error. It is unclear where the CDR3 begins or ends on the DNA, so no DNA is shown, and the CDR3 is as TCRdb lists it. This rearrangement joins TRBV23-1 to TRBJ1-2; the table names TRBD1, a call not compared with the DNA. TRBV23-1 is an ORF, and what it does is uncertain. The CDR3 sequence runs 12 residues, both termini included. The CDR3 loop is CASSQPYRSRGI.

The chain recombines TRBV19 with TRBJ1-4, with D uncertain. CDR3 length equals 12 residues. Germline V lookup: CDR1 LNHDA, CDR2 SQIVND (reference sequence). V shed 6 bases and J shed 8 bases, with 10 bases lying between them. The CDR3 loop is CASRQTGEKLFF. Here the CDR3 DNA reads TGTGCCAGTAGGCAAACGGGGGAAAAACTGTTTTTT. Looking up the rest from reference TRBV19 and TRBJ1-4 gives the full variable domain: DGGITQSPKYLFRKEGQNVTLSCEQNLNHDAMYWYRQDPGQGLRLIYYSQIVNDFQKGDIAEGYSVSREKKESFPLTVTSAQKNPTAFYLCASRQTGEKLFFGSGTQLSVL.

The chain recombines TRBV27 with TRBJ1-1, with D tentatively TRBD1 (5 bases). The CDR3 contains 16 residues. V was pared by 4 bases and J by 1 base, with 16 bases between. Germline V lookup: CDR1 MNHEY, CDR2 SMNVEV (reference sequence). The CDR3 nucleotides read TGTGCCAGCAGTTCCCTTCTAGGGGCAGAGAACACTGAAGCTTTCTTT. Protein sequence: CASSSLLGAENTEAFF.

In its sample, this clone was seen once. The J gene is TRBJ2-5, the V gene TRBV5-1; 16 bases map to TRBD2. CDR3 size: 17 residues. Trimming took 3 bases from V and 5 from J; bases not matched to a gene: 7. Germline V gene lookup returns CDR1 SGHRS and CDR2 YFSETQ. The DNA of the CDR3 is TGCGCCAGCAGCTCCGGGACTAGCGGGGGGGCCAGGGAGACCCAGTACTTC. This translates into CASSSGTSGGARETQYF.

This clone showed up just a few times. This chain uses TRBV9 with TRBJ2-3; D gene ambiguous. CDR3 length equals 14 residues. V was pared by 3 bases and J by 2 bases, with 10 bases between. Germline V gene lookup returns CDR1 SGDLS and CDR2 YYNGEE. The CDR3 nucleotides read TGTGCCAGCAGCGCTACCGAACCCACAGATACGCAGTATTTT. Amino acid sequence: CASSATEPTDTQYF.

This chain joins TRBV5-6 and TRBJ2-7; D unclear. The CDR3 totals 14 residues. Trimming pared 0 bases from V and 0 bases from J, leaving 7 bases between. Germline CDR1 reads SGHDT; CDR2 reads YYEEEE. CDR3 DNA: TGTGCCAGCAGCTTGGTTGGCAACTCCTACGAGCAGTACTTC. Encoded protein: CASSLVGNSYEQYF.

CDR3 protein: CASSLAGGYQSDTQYF. In nucleotides, the CDR3 is TGTGCCAGCAGCTTAGCGGGGGGATACCAGTCAGATACGCAGTATTTT. The chain recombines TRBV7-9 with TRBJ2-3; D may be TRBD2 (6 bases). The CDR3 length is 16 residues. The V and J ends lost 0 bases and 4 bases respectively, with 14 bases between them. CDR1 SEHNR and CDR2 FQNEAQ come from the germline V gene (reference sequence).

This clone was observed a few times. J is TRBJ2-7 and V is TRBV6-2 or TRBV6-3, with D possibly TRBD2 on 5 matching bases. Trimming took 5 bases from V and 12 from J, leaving 17 bases between them. The CDR3 is made up of 12 amino acids. Germline CDR1 and CDR2: MNHEY and SVGEGT. CDR3 in DNA: TGTGCCAGCAGTCTAGCAGCGTCGGAGTTGTACTTC. It specifies CASSLAASELYF.

This clone showed up just once. This chain links TRBV18 with TRBJ1-6, with TRBD1 as a possible D gene (5 bases). V was pared by 1 base and J by 7 bases, with 23 bases between. The CDR3 extends over 19 amino acids. Germline CDR1 is KGHSH and CDR2 is LQKENI. DNA of the CDR3: TGTGCCAGCTCACCACTTGGAACAGGCACCCCTTTGTTAAATTCACCCCTCCACTTT. Amino acids: CASSPLGTGTPLLNSPLHF.

This chain joins TRBV6-5 and TRBJ1-2; 9 nucleotides agree with TRBD1. J lost 11 bases, V lost 3 bases, and 10 bases had no gene match. The CDR3 covers 14 residues. Germline V gene sequence: CDR1 MNHEY, CDR2 SVGAGI. CDR3 sequence: CASSYTGQGSLYTF. CDR3 coding DNA: TGTGCCAGCAGTTATACAGGACAGGGGTCGTTGTACACCTTC.

The V call is TRBV7-2, the J call TRBJ2-3; possibly TRBD1 for D (5 bases). CDR3 size: 13 residues. Germline V CDR1 and CDR2: SGHTA, FQGNSA. Trimming removed 6 bases at V and 4 bases at J, with 11 bases between. This chain's CDR3 is CASRTQGSDTQYF. Written as DNA, the CDR3 is TGTGCCAGCAGAACTCAGGGTTCAGATACGCAGTATTTT.

The gene calls are TRBV4-2 and TRBJ2-1, with 10 bases fitting TRBD2. J gave up 6 bases and V 0 bases, and 5 bases lay outside the gene matches. In germline, CDR1 is LGHNA, CDR2 YNFKEQ. The CDR3 runs 16 residues. DNA of the CDR3: TGTGCCAGCAGCCAAGATACCCTAGCGGGGGTCAATGAGCAGTTCTTC. This translates into CASSQDTLAGVNEQFF.

This chain connects TRBV27 to TRBJ1-1; TRBD1 aligns across 8 bases. This CDR3 comprises 14 residues. Germline loops: CDR1 MNHEY, CDR2 SMNVEV (reference sequence). V was pared by 5 bases and J by 5 bases, with 7 bases of the junction left unmatched. The chain's CDR3 is CASSNRGGGTEAFF. The CDR3 DNA is TGTGCCAGCAGTAACAGGGGGGGTGGGACTGAAGCTTTCTTT.

Only one count was recorded for this clone. The chain carries TRBV4-3 and TRBJ2-2; tentatively, D is TRBD1 (5 bases). The CDR3 runs to 17 residues. Germline CDR1 LGHNA, CDR2 YSLEER. Trimming removed 0 bases at V and 4 bases at J, with 15 bases between. The CDR3 region is CASSQDLGVDRTGELFF. The DNA for the CDR3 is TGCGCCAGCAGCCAAGATCTAGGGGTAGATCGCACCGGGGAGCTGTTTTTT.

The gene calls are TRBV7-3 and TRBJ1-1; no definite D call. Trimming took 5 bases from V and 3 from J, leaving 10 bases between them. The length of the CDR3 is 13 residues. Germline V CDR1 and CDR2: SGHTA, FQGTGA. The CDR3: CASSVDGDTEAFF. The CDR3 DNA sequence: TGTGCCAGCAGCGTGGACGGGGACACTGAAGCTTTCTTT.

The chain links TRBV19 to TRBJ1-2, with D uncertain. The CDR3 is 17 residues long. In germline, CDR1 is LNHDA, CDR2 SQIVND (reference sequence). V was pared by 7 bases and J by 0 bases, with 21 bases between. The CDR3 loop reads CASKMGLEAQPNYGYTF. In DNA form, the CDR3 reads TGTGCCAGTAAGATGGGCCTGGAGGCCCAACCTAACTATGGCTACACCTTC.

This clone was detected a few times. The same CDR3 arises from other DNA sequences in this sample as well. The CDR3 nucleotides read TGTGCCAGCAGTTACTCCGGCGGGGGGAACACCGGGGAGCTGTTTTTT. It encodes CASSYSGGGNTGELFF. This chain uses TRBV6-6 with TRBJ2-2; 7 nucleotides align to TRBD2. The CDR3 spans 16 residues. Germline CDR1 and CDR2: MNHNY and SVGAGI (reference sequence). V lost 0 bases and J lost 1; bases outside the gene matches: 2.